This T cell receptor (beta chain) was documented in a study of blood T cells in healthy people across ages. This clonotype was observed at least ten times. A second 7 to 11 cycle PCR used barcoded and J-beta primers. Via MiXCR, TCRdb re-called the 5' RACE reads, giving one row per CDR3 protein. The data show 1.8 million or so distinct CDR3 sequences, 39% seen once. The CDR3 is 16 residues long. The germline V gene has CDR1 SGDLS and CDR2 YYNGEE. The ends lost 3 bases at V and 2 bases at J; junction bases unmatched: 9. What was sequenced was blood. The sequence was obtained from a human donor in good health. The V call is TRBV9, the J call TRBJ2-5; 8 nucleotides match TRBD1. The CDR3 region has the DNA TGTGCCAGCAGCGCTCACCGGGACAGGAGACAAGAGACCCAGTACTTC. As protein: CASSAHRDRRQETQYF.